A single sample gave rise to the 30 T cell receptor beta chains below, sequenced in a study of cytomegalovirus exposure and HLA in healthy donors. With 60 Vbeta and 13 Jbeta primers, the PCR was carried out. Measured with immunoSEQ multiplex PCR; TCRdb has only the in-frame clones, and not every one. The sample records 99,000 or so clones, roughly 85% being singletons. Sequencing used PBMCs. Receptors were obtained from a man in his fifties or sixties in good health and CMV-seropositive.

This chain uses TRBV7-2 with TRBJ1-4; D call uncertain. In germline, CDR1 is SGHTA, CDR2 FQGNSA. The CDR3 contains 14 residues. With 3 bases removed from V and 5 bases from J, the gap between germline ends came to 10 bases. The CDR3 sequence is CASSFDTANEKLFF. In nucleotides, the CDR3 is TGTGCCAGCAGCTTTGACACGGCGAATGAAAAACTGTTTTTT.

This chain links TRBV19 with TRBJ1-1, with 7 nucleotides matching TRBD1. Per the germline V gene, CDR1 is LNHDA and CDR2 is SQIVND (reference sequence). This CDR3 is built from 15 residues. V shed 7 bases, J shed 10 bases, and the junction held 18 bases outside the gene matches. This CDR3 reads CASIPRDRPSSGAFF. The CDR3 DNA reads TGTGCCAGTATTCCCCGGGACAGACCCTCAAGCGGAGCTTTCTTT.

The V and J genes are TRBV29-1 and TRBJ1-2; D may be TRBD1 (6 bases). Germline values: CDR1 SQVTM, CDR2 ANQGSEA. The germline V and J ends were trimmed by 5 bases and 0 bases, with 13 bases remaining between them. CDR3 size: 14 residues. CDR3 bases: TGCAGCGTTTCTTCAGGGACACCTAACTATGGCTACACCTTC. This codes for CSVSSGTPNYGYTF.

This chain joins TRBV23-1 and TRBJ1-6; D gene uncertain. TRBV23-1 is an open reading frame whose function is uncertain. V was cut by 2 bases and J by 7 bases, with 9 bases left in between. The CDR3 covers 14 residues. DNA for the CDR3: TGCGCCAGCAGTCAAGCGGGTCAAAATTCACCCCTCCACTTT. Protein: CASSQAGQNSPLHF.

The CDR3 here is CASSPGTGGEETQYF. The CDR3 DNA is TGCGCCAGCAGCCCCGGGACAGGGGGCGAAGAGACCCAGTACTTC. The V call is TRBV10-2, the J call TRBJ2-5; 12 nucleotides agree with TRBD1. CDR1 is WSHSY and CDR2 is SAAADI in the germline V gene. The trim removed 6 bases at V and 3 bases at J, leaving 5 bases unmatched. The CDR3 loop spans 15 amino acids.

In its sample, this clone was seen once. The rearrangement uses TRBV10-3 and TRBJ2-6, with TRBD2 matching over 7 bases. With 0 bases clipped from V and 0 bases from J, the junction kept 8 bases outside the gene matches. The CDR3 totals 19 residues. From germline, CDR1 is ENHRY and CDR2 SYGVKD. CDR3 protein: CAISESRGTSNSGANVLTF. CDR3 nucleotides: TGTGCCATCAGTGAGTCGCGGGGGACCAGTAACTCTGGGGCCAACGTCCTGACTTTC.

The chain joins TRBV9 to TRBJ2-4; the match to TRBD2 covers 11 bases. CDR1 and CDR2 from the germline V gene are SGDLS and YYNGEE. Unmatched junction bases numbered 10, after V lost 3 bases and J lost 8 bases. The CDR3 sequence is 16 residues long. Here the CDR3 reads CASSGGSGGAWDIQYF. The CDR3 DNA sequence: TGTGCCAGCAGCGGGGGTAGCGGGGGGGCCTGGGACATTCAGTACTTC.

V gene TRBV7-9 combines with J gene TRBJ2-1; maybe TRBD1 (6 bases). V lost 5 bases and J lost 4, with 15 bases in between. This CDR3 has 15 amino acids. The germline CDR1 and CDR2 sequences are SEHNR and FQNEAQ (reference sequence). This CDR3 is CASSLPQGTYNEQFF. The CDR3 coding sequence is TGTGCCAGCAGCCTACCACAGGGAACGTACAATGAGCAGTTCTTC. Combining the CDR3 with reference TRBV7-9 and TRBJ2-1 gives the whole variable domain DTGVSQNPRHKITKRGQNVTFRCDPISEHNRLYWYRQTLGQGPEFLTYFQNEAQLEKSRLLSDRFSAERPKGSFSTLEIQRTEQGDSAMYLCASSLPQGTYNEQFFGPGTRLTVL.

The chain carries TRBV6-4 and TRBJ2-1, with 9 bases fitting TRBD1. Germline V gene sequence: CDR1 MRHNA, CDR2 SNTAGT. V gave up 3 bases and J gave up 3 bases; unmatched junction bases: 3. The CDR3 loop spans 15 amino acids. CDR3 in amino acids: CASSEATGGYNEQFF. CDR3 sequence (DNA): TGTGCCAGCAGTGAGGCGACAGGGGGCTACAATGAGCAGTTCTTC.

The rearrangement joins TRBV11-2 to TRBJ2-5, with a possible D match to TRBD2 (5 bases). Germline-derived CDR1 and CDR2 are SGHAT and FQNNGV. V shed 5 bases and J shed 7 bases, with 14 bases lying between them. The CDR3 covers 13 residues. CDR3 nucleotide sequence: TGTGCCAGCAGCCCCGAGACCCGGGGGACCCAGTACTTC. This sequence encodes CASSPETRGTQYF. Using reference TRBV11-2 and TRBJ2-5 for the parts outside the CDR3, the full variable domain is EAGVAQSPRYKIIEKRQSVAFWCNPISGHATLYWYQQILGQGPKLLIQFQNNGVVDDSQLPKDRFSAERLKGVDSTLKIQPAKLEDSAVYLCASSPETRGTQYFGPGTRLLVL.

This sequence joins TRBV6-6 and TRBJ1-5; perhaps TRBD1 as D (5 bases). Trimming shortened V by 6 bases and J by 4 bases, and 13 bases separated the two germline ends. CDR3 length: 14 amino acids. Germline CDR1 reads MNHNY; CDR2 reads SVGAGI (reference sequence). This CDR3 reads CASRPQGLNQPQHF. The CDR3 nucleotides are TGTGCCAGCAGGCCCCAGGGATTGAATCAGCCCCAGCATTTT.

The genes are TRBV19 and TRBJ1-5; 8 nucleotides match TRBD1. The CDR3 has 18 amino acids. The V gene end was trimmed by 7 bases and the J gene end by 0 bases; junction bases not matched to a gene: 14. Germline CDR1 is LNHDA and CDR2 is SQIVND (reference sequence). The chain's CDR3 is CASTSTPSGTGSNQPQHF. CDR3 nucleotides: TGTGCCAGTACCTCTACACCATCCGGGACAGGTAGCAATCAGCCCCAGCATTTT.

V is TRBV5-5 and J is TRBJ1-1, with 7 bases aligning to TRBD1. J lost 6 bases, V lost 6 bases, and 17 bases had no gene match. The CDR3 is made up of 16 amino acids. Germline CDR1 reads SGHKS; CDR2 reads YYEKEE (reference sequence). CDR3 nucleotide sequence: TGTGCCAGCACCCCATGGGGCCCACAGGGGAAATCTGAAGCTTTCTTT. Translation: CASTPWGPQGKSEAFF.

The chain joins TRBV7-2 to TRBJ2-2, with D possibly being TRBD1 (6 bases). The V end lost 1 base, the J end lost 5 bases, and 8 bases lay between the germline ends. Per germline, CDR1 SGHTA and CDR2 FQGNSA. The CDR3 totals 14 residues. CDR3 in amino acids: CASSLVQGTGELFF. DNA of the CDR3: TGTGCCAGCAGCTTAGTACAGGGAACCGGGGAGCTGTTTTTT.

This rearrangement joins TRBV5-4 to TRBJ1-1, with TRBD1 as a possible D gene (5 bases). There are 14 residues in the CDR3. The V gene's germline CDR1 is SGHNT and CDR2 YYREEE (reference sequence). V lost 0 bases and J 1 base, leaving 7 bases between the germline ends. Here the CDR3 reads CASSLDTGNTEAFF. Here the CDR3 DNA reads TGTGCCAGCAGCTTGGATACAGGGAACACTGAAGCTTTCTTT.

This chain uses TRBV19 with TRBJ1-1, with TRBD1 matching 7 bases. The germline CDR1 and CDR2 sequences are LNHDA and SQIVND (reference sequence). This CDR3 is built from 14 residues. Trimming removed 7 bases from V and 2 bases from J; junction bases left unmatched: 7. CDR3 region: CASTKDRVNTEAFF. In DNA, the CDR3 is TGTGCCAGTACTAAAGACAGGGTAAACACTGAAGCTTTCTTT.

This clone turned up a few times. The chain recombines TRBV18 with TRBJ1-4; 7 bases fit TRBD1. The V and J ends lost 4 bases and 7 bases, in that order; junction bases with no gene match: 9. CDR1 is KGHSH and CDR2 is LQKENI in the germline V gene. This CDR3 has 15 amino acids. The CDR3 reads CASSLRGGDSEKLFF. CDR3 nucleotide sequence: TGTGCCAGCTCACTACGAGGGGGCGATAGTGAAAAACTGTTTTTT.

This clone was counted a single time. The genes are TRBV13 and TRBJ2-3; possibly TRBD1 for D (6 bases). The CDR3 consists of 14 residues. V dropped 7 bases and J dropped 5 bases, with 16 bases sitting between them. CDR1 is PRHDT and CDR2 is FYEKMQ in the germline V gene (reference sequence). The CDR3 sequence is CASTANRVGDTQYF. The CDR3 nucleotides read TGTGCCAGCACCGCGAACAGGGTGGGAGATACGCAGTATTTT.

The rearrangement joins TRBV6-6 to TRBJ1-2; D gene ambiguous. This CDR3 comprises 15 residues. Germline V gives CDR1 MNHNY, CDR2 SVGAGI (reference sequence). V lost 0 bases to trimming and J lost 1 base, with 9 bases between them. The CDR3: CASSYSNGFNYGYTF. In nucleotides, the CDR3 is TGTGCCAGCAGTTACTCGAATGGCTTTAACTATGGCTACACCTTC.

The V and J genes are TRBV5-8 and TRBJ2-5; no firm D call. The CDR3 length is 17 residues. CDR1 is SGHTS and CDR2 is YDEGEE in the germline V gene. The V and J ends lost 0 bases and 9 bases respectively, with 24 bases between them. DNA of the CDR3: TGTGCCAGCAGCTTGGCCTCGTTCGGTGGTGAGAGTTCCGCCCAGTACTTC. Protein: CASSLASFGGESSAQYF.

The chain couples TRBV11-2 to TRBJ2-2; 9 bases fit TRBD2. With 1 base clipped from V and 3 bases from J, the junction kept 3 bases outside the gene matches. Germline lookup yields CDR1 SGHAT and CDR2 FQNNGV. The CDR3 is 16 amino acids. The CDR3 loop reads CASSLGQRGDTGELFF. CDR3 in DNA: TGTGCCAGCAGCTTAGGGCAGCGGGGGGACACCGGGGAGCTGTTTTTT.

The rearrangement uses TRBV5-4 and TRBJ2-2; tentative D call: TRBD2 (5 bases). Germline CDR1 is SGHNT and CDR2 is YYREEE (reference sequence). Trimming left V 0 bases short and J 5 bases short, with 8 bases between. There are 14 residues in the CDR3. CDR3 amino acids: CASSLGRDTGELFF. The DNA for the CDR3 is TGTGCCAGCAGCTTGGGACGGGATACCGGGGAGCTGTTTTTT.

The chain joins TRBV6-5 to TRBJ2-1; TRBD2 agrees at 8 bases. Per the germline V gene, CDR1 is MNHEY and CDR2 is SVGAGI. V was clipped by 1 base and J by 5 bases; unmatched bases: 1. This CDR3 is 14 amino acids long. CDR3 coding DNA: TGTGCCAGCAGTTACTATAGCGGGGACAATGAGCAGTTCTTC. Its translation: CASSYYSGDNEQFF.

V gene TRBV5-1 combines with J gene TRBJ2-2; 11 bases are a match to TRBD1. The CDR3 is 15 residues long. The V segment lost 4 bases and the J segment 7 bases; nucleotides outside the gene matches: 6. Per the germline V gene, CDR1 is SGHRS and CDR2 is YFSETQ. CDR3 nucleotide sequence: TGCGCCAGCAGCACCGGACAGGGGGCAGACGGGGAGCTGTTTTTT. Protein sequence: CASSTGQGADGELFF.

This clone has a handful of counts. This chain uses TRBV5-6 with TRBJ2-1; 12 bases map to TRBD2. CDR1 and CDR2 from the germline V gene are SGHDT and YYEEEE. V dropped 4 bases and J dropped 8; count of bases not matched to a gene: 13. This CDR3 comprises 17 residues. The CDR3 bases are TGTGCCAGCAGCCAAGTGACTAGCGGGGGTGGAGCCTATGAGCAGTTCTTC. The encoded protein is CASSQVTSGGGAYEQFF. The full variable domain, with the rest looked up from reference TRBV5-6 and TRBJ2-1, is DAGVTQSPTHLIKTRGQQVTLRCSPKSGHDTVSWYQQALGQGPQFIFQYYEEEERQRGNFPDRFSGHQFPNYSSELNVNALLLGDSALYLCASSQVTSGGGAYEQFFGPGTRLTVL.

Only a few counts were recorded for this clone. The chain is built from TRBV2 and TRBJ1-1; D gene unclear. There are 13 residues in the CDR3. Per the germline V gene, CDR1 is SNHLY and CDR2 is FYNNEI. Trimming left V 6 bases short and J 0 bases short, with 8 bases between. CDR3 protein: CASSSSLNTEAFF. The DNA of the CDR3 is TGTGCCAGCAGCTCGTCGTTGAACACTGAAGCTTTCTTT.

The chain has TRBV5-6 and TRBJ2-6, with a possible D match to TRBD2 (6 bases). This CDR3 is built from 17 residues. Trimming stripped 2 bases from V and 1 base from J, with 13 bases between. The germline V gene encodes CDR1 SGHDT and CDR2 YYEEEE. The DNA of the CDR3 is TGTGCCAGCAGCTTTGGACTCGGGAGTTCTGGGGCCAACGTCCTGACTTTC. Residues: CASSFGLGSSGANVLTF.

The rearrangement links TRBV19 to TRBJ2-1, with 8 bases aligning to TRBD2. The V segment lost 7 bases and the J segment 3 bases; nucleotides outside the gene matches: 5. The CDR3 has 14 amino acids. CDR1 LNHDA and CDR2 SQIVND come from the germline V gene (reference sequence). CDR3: CASKAGGLYNEQFF. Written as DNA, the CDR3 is TGTGCCAGTAAGGCGGGGGGACTCTACAATGAGCAGTTCTTC.

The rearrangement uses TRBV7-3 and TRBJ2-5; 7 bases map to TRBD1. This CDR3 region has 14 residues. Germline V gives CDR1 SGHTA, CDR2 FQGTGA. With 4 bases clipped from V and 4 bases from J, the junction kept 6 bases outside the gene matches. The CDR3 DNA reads TGTGCCAGCAGCTCGACAGGGTTAGGAGAGACCCAGTACTTC. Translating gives CASSSTGLGETQYF.

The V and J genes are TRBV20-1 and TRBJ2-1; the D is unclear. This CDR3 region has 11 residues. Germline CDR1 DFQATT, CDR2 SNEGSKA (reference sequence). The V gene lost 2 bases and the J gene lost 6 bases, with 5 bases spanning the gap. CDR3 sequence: CSARLLNEQFF. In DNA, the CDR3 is TGCAGTGCTAGACTACTCAATGAGCAGTTCTTC.